This T cell receptor (beta chain) was captured by sequencing in a study of neoadjuvant anti-PD-1 for oral cavity cancer. About the research overall: Patients without progression got a fourth dose around day 43.

This CDR3 has 15 residues. Trimming left V 3 bases short and J 4 bases short, with 14 bases between. Germline CDR1 reads SGHVS; CDR2 reads FQNEAQ. Regarding time point: after neoadjuvant nivolumab, at surgical resection. Patients had newly diagnosed, untreated stage II-IVA oral cavity squamous cell carcinoma. Most PBMC samples had roughly 0.45 ug input DNA in six replicates. The protocol was immunoSEQ multiplex PCR, while the TCRdb copy is restricted to in-frame clones and leaves out a portion. Of fewer than 90,000 clones listed, around 84% are singletons. The chain combines TRBV7-8 with TRBJ2-3, with D maybe TRBD2 (5 bases). Source: PBMCs, taken after nivolumab (anti-PD-1) treatment. The sequence derives from a person aged 35-79 years with oral cavity squamous cell carcinoma. This CDR3 reads CASSLGSGRSDTQYF. The CDR3 DNA reads as TGTGCCAGCAGCTTGGGGAGCGGCCGGTCAGATACGCAGTATTTT.